Each of the 16 T cell receptor beta chains below was sequenced from the same sample in a study of early T cells in non-severe SARS-CoV-2 infection. Using its own MiXCR run on the 5' RACE reads, TCRdb lists one record per CDR3 protein. The data contain tens of thousands of distinct CDR3 sequences, under 12% of them singletons. Sequenced material: whole blood. The receptors here all came from an adult who was a healthcare worker with PCR-confirmed SARS-CoV-2 infection or an uninfected control (not recorded which).

This clonotype turned up a few times. The chain is built from TRBV6-5 and TRBJ2-1; 11 bases line up with TRBD2. The CDR3 has 19 amino acids. Losses at the gene ends were 0 bases for V and 7 bases for J; bases not matched to a gene: 14. Germline CDR1 reads MNHEY; CDR2 reads SVGAGI. DNA of the CDR3: TGTGCCAGCAGTTACTCCCCCGTAGGTCTAGCGGGAGGAAGAAATGAGCAGTTCTTC. Translated, it gives CASSYSPVGLAGGRNEQFF.

The sample holds many counts of this clonotype. This chain uses TRBV20-1 with TRBJ1-2; weak D call: TRBD1 (5 bases). CDR1 DFQATT and CDR2 SNEGSKA come from the germline V gene (reference sequence). There are 17 residues in the CDR3. Trimming removed 0 bases from V and 0 bases from J, with 17 bases in between. CDR3 amino acids: CSARDLRGSGTNYGYTF. In DNA form, the CDR3 reads TGCAGTGCTAGAGATCTGCGAGGGTCAGGGACTAACTATGGCTACACCTTC.

In this sample, this clonotype turned up many times. The rearrangement uses TRBV11-2 and TRBJ2-2; D may correspond to TRBD1 or TRBD2 (5 bases each). The CDR3 spans 15 residues. The V gene lost 5 bases and the J gene lost 4 bases, with 14 bases spanning the gap. Germline assignment: CDR1 SGHAT and CDR2 FQNNGV. The CDR3 loop reads CASSRDPAPTGELFF. The DNA for the CDR3 is TGTGCCAGCAGCCGGGACCCTGCGCCCACCGGGGAGCTGTTTTTT.

This clonotype was seen at least ten times. The genes are TRBV6-1 and TRBJ1-4, with D unresolved. In germline, CDR1 is MNHNS, CDR2 SASEGT. V was trimmed by 4 bases and J by 0 bases, leaving 12 bases between them. CDR3 size: 16 residues. The CDR3 spells CASSAVRRTTNEKLFF. The CDR3 region has the DNA TGTGCCAGCAGTGCGGTCAGGCGAACAACTAATGAAAAACTGTTTTTT.

This clonotype was recorded at least ten times. This chain connects TRBV20-1 to TRBJ2-5; D gene ambiguous. CDR1 and CDR2 from the germline V gene are DFQATT and SNEGSKA (reference sequence). The CDR3 length is 13 residues. The germline V and J ends were trimmed by 3 bases and 5 bases, with 13 bases remaining between them. CDR3 nucleotide sequence: TGCAGTGCTAGTCCCCAGCCGAGGGAGACCCAGTACTTC. It yields the protein CSASPQPRETQYF.

The chain couples TRBV11-3 to TRBJ2-1; D might be TRBD2 (6 bases). The CDR3 has 14 amino acids. Germline V gene sequence: CDR1 SGHNT, CDR2 YENEEA. V lost 3 bases and J lost 5, with 11 bases in between. This chain's CDR3 is CASSFSGSDNEQFF. The CDR3 coding sequence is TGTGCCAGCAGCTTTTCCGGGAGTGACAATGAGCAGTTCTTC.

This clonotype was counted at least ten times. This sequence joins TRBV30 and TRBJ2-3; 7 bases are a match to TRBD2. CDR1 is GTSNPN, CDR2 SVGIG, per germline (reference sequence). The CDR3 consists of 13 residues. J lost 8 bases, V lost 0 bases, and 5 bases had no gene match. Here the CDR3 reads CAWSVSGEGTQYF. DNA for the CDR3: TGTGCCTGGAGTGTCTCCGGGGAGGGTACGCAGTATTTT.

The rearrangement links TRBV7-9 to TRBJ2-1; 14 bases map to TRBD2. V was pared by 5 bases and J by 7 bases, with 4 bases of the junction left unmatched. This CDR3 has 15 residues. Germline V gene data show CDR1 as SEHNR and CDR2 as FQNEAQ (reference sequence). CDR3 nucleotides: TGTGCCAGCAGCCGACTAGCGGGAGGGCCGAATGAGCAGTTCTTC. This codes for CASSRLAGGPNEQFF.

This clonotype has a count of ten or more. The V and J genes are TRBV12-3 or TRBV12-4 and TRBJ2-6; D tentatively reads TRBD1 or TRBD2 (5 bases each). Trimming took 6 bases from V and 12 from J, leaving 15 bases between them. The CDR3 runs to 13 residues. The CDR3 nucleotides are TGTGCCAGCAGCACAGGAGCGGCCCTCGTCCTGACTTTC. As protein: CASSTGAALVLTF.

This clonotype was seen at least ten times. The chain has TRBV7-6 and TRBJ2-1; D is undetermined. V was clipped by 5 bases and J by 4 bases, with 6 bases between them. Germline V gene lookup returns CDR1 SGHVS and CDR2 FNYEAQ. There are 12 residues in the CDR3. Here the CDR3 reads CASSHAYNEQFF. The CDR3 DNA sequence: TGTGCCAGCAGCCACGCGTACAATGAGCAGTTCTTC.

This clonotype appeared many times. The chain combines TRBV7-2 with TRBJ1-1, with D perhaps matching TRBD1 (5 bases). The germline CDR1 and CDR2 sequences are SGHTA and FQGNSA. Trimming took 1 base from V and 3 from J, leaving 6 bases between them. CDR3 length: 13 amino acids. The CDR3 reads CASSLGGHTEAFF. As DNA, the CDR3 is TGTGCCAGCAGCTTAGGGGGACACACTGAAGCTTTCTTT.

This clonotype was seen repeatedly, ten times or more. The V call is TRBV5-6, the J call TRBJ2-2; D is unresolved. Germline CDR1 reads SGHDT; CDR2 reads YYEEEE. Trimming removed 2 bases from V and 6 bases from J, with 8 bases in between. This CDR3 has 13 amino acids. CDR3 region: CASSFEQAGELFF. In DNA, the CDR3 is TGTGCCAGCAGCTTCGAGCAGGCCGGGGAGCTGTTTTTT. The variable domain in full, completed from reference TRBV5-6 and TRBJ2-2, reads DAGVTQSPTHLIKTRGQQVTLRCSPKSGHDTVSWYQQALGQGPQFIFQYYEEEERQRGNFPDRFSGHQFPNYSSELNVNALLLGDSALYLCASSFEQAGELFFGEGSRLTVL.

The chain combines TRBV7-2 with TRBJ2-3; no clear D. The CDR3 contains 12 residues. Trimming removed 2 bases from V and 6 bases from J, with 6 bases in between. Per the germline V gene, CDR1 is SGHTA and CDR2 is FQGNSA. This chain's CDR3 is CASSLRRDTQYF. For the CDR3, the DNA is TGTGCCAGCAGCTTACGCCGGGATACGCAGTATTTT. Full variable domain (remainder filled in from reference TRBV7-2 and TRBJ2-3): GAGVSQSPSNKVTEKGKDVELRCDPISGHTALYWYRQSLGQGLEFLIYFQGNSAPDKSGLPSDRFSAERTGGSVSTLTIQRTQQEDSAVYLCASSLRRDTQYFGPGTRLTVL.

This clonotype was found a few times. This rearrangement joins TRBV3-1 to TRBJ2-3, with D unclear. The CDR3 contains 13 residues. Germline V gives CDR1 LGHDT, CDR2 YNNKEL (reference sequence). Trimming removed 1 base at V and 11 bases at J, with 13 bases between. The CDR3 here is CASSQGPWLLQYF. The CDR3 DNA sequence: TGTGCCAGCAGCCAAGGTCCGTGGCTCCTGCAGTATTTT.

V usage is TRBV10-3 and J usage is TRBJ2-7; 10 bases are shared with TRBD1. The ends lost 5 bases at V and 5 bases at J; junction bases unmatched: 12. The germline V gene has CDR1 ENHRY and CDR2 SYGVKD. The CDR3 runs to 16 residues. In DNA form, the CDR3 reads TGTGCCATCAGTTCCTCTCCCGGGACAGGGGCCGACGAGCAGTACTTC. It translates to CAISSSPGTGADEQYF.

The CDR3 is CASSIRQGLTETQYF. The DNA of the CDR3 is TGTGCCAGTAGTATACGGCAGGGGTTAACGGAGACCCAGTACTTC. The chain combines TRBV19 with TRBJ2-5; TRBD1 is a possible D gene (6 bases). V was clipped by 2 bases and J by 5 bases, with 15 bases between them. CDR1 and CDR2 (germline): LNHDA, SQIVND (reference sequence). This CDR3 is 15 amino acids long.